Given below is one T cell receptor beta chain in context. The antigen remains unidentified. Sequencing was performed with immunoSEQ multiplex PCR; in TCRdb, only in-frame clones are kept and a portion is missing. The table lists about 93,000 clones, 85% to 90% of them singletons, with 2% to 2.5% in the top ten. This specimen belongs to a study of T cell responses to AZD1222 COVID-19 vaccine. Points from the study as a whole: Reportedly, close to half of spike-specific TCRs are directed against unmutated variant regions. Clonal diversity was possibly underestimated, and white British individuals and females predominated among donors. Spike-wide vaccine-associated CD4 TCRs dominated at 160-218 and 743-854.

The source of this sequence is an adult who received the AZD1222 COVID-19 vaccine. The sequenced sample was peripheral blood, obtained 28 days after the second AZD1222 dose.

CDR3 in amino acids: CASSFQALRTDTQYF. In nucleotides, the CDR3 is TGTGCCAGCAGCTTTCAAGCGTTACGCACAGATACGCAGTATTTT. The V and J genes are TRBV7-8 and TRBJ2-3; D is ambiguous. The CDR3 contains 15 residues. Trimming shortened V by 3 bases and J by 1 base, and 11 bases separated the two germline ends. In germline, CDR1 is SGHVS, CDR2 FQNEAQ.